This T cell receptor beta chain was sequenced for a study of technical replicates of blood from several donors. The sample holds one count of this clone. Sequencing used immunoSEQ multiplex PCR; TCRdb keeps in-frame clones, though not all of them. The sample carries 98,000 or so clones, roughly 95% recorded once. The germline V gene has CDR1 SGHNT and CDR2 YENEEA. V shed 2 bases and J shed 2 bases, with 9 bases lying between them. The CDR3 sequence is 14 residues long. The chain is built from TRBV11-3 and TRBJ2-5; weak D call: TRBD1 (5 bases). The sequenced material came from T cells isolated from PBMCs. The TCR was taken from a human donor in good health. CDR3 protein: CASSLIRQQETQYF. CDR3 DNA sequence: TGTGCCAGCAGCTTAATTCGACAGCAAGAGACCCAGTACTTC.